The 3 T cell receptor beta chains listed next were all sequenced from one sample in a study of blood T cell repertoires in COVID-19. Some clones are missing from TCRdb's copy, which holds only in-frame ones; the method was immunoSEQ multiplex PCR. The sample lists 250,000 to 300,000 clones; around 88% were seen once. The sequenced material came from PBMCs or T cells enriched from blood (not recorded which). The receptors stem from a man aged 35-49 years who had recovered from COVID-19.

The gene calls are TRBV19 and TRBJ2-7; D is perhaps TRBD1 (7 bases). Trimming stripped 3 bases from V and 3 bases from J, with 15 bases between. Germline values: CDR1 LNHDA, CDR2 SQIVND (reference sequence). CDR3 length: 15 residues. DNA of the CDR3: TGTGCCAGTAGTATGCGGGACCCAGGGGGCTACGAGCAGTACTTC. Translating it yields CASSMRDPGGYEQYF.

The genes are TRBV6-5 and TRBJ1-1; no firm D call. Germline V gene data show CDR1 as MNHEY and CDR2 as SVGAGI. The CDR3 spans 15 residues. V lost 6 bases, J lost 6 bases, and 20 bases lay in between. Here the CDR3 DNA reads TGTGCCAGCAGGCCCCCCGAGAGGTCGTTTGCTGAAGCTTTCTTT. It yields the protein CASRPPERSFAEAFF.

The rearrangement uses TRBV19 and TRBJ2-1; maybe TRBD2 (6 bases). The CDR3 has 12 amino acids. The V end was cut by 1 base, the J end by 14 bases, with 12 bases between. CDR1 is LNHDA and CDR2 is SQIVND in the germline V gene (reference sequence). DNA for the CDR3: TGTGCCAGTAGTATAGTATCCGGGAGAGAGTTCTTC. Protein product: CASSIVSGREFF.